These 6 T cell receptor beta chains were sequenced from one sample in a study of cytomegalovirus exposure and HLA in healthy donors. PCR primers comprised 60 Vbeta and 13 Jbeta primers. TCRdb's table, derived via immunoSEQ multiplex PCR, lists solely in-frame clones and lacks some. The data show some 140,000 clones, 75% to 85% seen once. Sequencing was performed on PBMCs. These receptors originate from a woman aged 40 to 50 in good health and CMV-seropositive.

V is TRBV7-8 and J is TRBJ1-2; a possible D gene is TRBD1 (5 bases). CDR1 and CDR2 (germline): SGHVS, FQNEAQ. Trimming took 2 bases from V and 7 from J, leaving 14 bases between them. CDR3 length: 14 residues. The CDR3, as DNA: TGTGCCAGCAGCTTAATGACAGCCGGCGGTGGCTACACCTTC. As protein: CASSLMTAGGGYTF.

The chain joins TRBV30 to TRBJ2-1, with TRBD1 matching 12 bases. The V and J ends lost 3 bases and 9 bases, in that order; junction bases with no gene match: 18. This CDR3 comprises 18 residues. Looked up from germline, CDR1 is GTSNPN and CDR2 is SVGIG (reference sequence). The CDR3 DNA follows: TGTGCCTGGAGCGGGACAGGGGGCTCGGGAGGGACCAGGGGTGAGCAGTTCTTC. Its protein is CAWSGTGGSGGTRGEQFF.

The chain links TRBV11-2 to TRBJ1-3, with 7 positions matching TRBD1. The CDR3 spans 15 residues. In germline, CDR1 is SGHAT, CDR2 FQNNGV. Trimming at V came to 6 bases and at J to 9 bases, leaving 14 bases not matched to a gene. The CDR3 region has the DNA TGTGCCAGCAGTCGCCCGGGACAGCTAAGAACCACCATATATTTT. Encoded protein: CASSRPGQLRTTIYF.

As for this clone: At one end the junction does not follow the germline gene, possibly because of a read error. Different DNA sequences within this sample yield the same CDR3. This chain joins TRBV30 and TRBJ2-7, with D uncertain. The CDR3 totals 12 residues. Germline loops: CDR1 GTSNPN, CDR2 SVGIG (reference sequence). The CDR3 DNA sequence: TGCGCCTGGAGTGTACGTACATTCGAGCAGTACTTC. It translates to CAWSVRTFEQYF.

This clone was seen repeatedly, ten times or more. The CDR3 bases are TGTGCCAGCAGTGCCACTAGCGCCTCCTACGAGCAGTACTTC. The encoded protein is CASSATSASYEQYF. The chain joins TRBV6-1 to TRBJ2-7; 7 positions match TRBD2. The trim removed 4 bases at V and 0 bases at J, leaving 3 bases unmatched. The CDR3 contains 14 residues. Germline-derived CDR1 and CDR2 are MNHNS and SASEGT.

This chain joins TRBV19 and TRBJ2-2; tentative D call: TRBD1 (6 bases). CDR1 is LNHDA and CDR2 is SQIVND in the germline V gene (reference sequence). The length of the CDR3 is 15 residues. Trimming shortened V by 1 base and J by 6 bases, and 12 bases separated the two germline ends. CDR3 in amino acids: CASSIVVTGSGELFF. The DNA of the CDR3 is TGTGCCAGTAGTATAGTTGTCACAGGGTCCGGGGAGCTGTTTTTT.